These 12 T cell receptor beta chains share one sample of origin, sequenced in a study of identical twins. One entry per CDR3 protein results from TCRdb running MiXCR on the 5' RACE reads. The table lists roughly 570,000 distinct CDR3 sequences, around 9.6% of them singletons. These data also featured in a second study, about yellow fever vaccine responses in identical twins.

Sequenced material: PBMCs. The receptors originated from a woman between 18 and 30 years old in good health.

This clonotype was seen many times. The gene calls are TRBV6-2 or TRBV6-3 and TRBJ2-3; 7 bases agree with TRBD1. There are 13 residues in the CDR3. Per the germline V gene, CDR1 is MNHEY and CDR2 is SVGEGT. With V trimmed by 6 bases and J by 6 bases, 6 bases remained unmatched. The CDR3 reads CASRGGLLDTQYF. The DNA for the CDR3 is TGTGCCAGCAGAGGGGGCCTACTCGATACGCAGTATTTT.

The sample holds many counts of this clonotype. The V and J genes are TRBV6-2 or TRBV6-3 and TRBJ2-1; tentative D call: TRBD2 (6 bases). Germline loops: CDR1 MNHEY, CDR2 SVGEGT. V lost 2 bases to trimming and J lost 4 bases, with 12 bases between them. This CDR3 is 15 amino acids long. Written as DNA, the CDR3 is TGTGCCAGCAGTTACGAAGCGGAGGGGTACAATGAGCAGTTCTTC. Its translation: CASSYEAEGYNEQFF.

There are a few counts of this clonotype. This chain connects TRBV29-1 to TRBJ2-1; 11 bases are a match to TRBD2. V trimming: 2 bases; J trimming: 6 bases; junction bases outside the gene matches: 9. Germline V gene data show CDR1 as SQVTM and CDR2 as ANQGSEA. This CDR3 region has 16 residues. The CDR3 DNA reads as TGCAGCGTTGAAAAAACTAGCGGGGGTAACCTCAATGAGCAGTTCTTC. Residues: CSVEKTSGGNLNEQFF.

This clonotype showed up just a few times. This chain links TRBV5-1 with TRBJ2-1, with 11 bases lining up with TRBD2. Germline-derived CDR1 and CDR2 are SGHRS and YFSETQ. The length of the CDR3 is 16 residues. Unmatched junction bases numbered 11, after V lost 4 bases and J lost 8 bases. The CDR3 reads CASSPLAGGLVYEQFF. DNA for the CDR3: TGCGCCAGCAGCCCGCTAGCGGGGGGACTTGTCTATGAGCAGTTCTTC.

This clonotype has at least ten counts. The chain employs TRBV7-2 and TRBJ1-6, with 8 bases matching TRBD1. CDR1 is SGHTA and CDR2 is FQGNSA in the germline V gene. The CDR3 extends over 15 amino acids. The ends lost 1 base at V and 9 bases at J; junction bases unmatched: 5. The CDR3 protein is CASSLGGTGGSPLHF. The CDR3 bases are TGTGCCAGCAGCTTAGGCGGGACAGGCGGTTCACCCCTCCACTTT.

The genes are TRBV7-2 and TRBJ1-1; D is unclear. The V and J ends lost 2 bases and 4 bases respectively, with 11 bases between them. Per germline, CDR1 SGHTA and CDR2 FQGNSA. The CDR3 consists of 14 residues. The CDR3 reads CASSLSAWGTEAFF. Here the CDR3 DNA reads TGTGCCAGCAGCTTATCGGCCTGGGGCACTGAAGCTTTCTTT.

This clonotype has a count of ten or more. The V and J genes are TRBV7-9 and TRBJ2-3, with 10 bases matching TRBD1. After removal of 2 bases from V and 3 bases from J, the junction contained 2 bases not matched to a gene. CDR1 is SEHNR, CDR2 FQNEAQ, per germline (reference sequence). The CDR3 consists of 15 residues. This CDR3 is CASSLSGQGTDTQYF. CDR3 in DNA: TGTGCCAGCAGCTTATCGGGACAGGGGACAGATACGCAGTATTTT.

V is TRBV20-1 and J is TRBJ1-4, with 9 bases lining up with TRBD1. The germline V gene has CDR1 DFQATT and CDR2 SNEGSKA (reference sequence). J lost 10 bases, V lost 5 bases, and 11 bases had no gene match. The CDR3 loop spans 14 amino acids. The CDR3 loop is CSASTTGGGGKLFF. CDR3 nucleotides: TGCAGTGCTTCAACGACAGGGGGAGGGGGAAAACTGTTTTTT.

The DNA of the CDR3 is TGTGCCAGCAGCTTAGGAGGGGTTGAAAGCGGGTACGAGCAGTACTTC. It encodes CASSLGGVESGYEQYF. This chain uses TRBV7-2 with TRBJ2-7; a possible D gene is TRBD2 (6 bases). Germline lookup yields CDR1 SGHTA and CDR2 FQGNSA. Trimming stripped 1 base from V and 4 bases from J, with 17 bases between. The CDR3 runs to 16 residues.

The rearrangement links TRBV7-9 to TRBJ2-3; D is possibly TRBD1 (6 bases). Germline V gene sequence: CDR1 SEHNR, CDR2 FQNEAQ (reference sequence). The CDR3 runs to 17 residues. Trimming removed 7 bases at V and 4 bases at J, with 24 bases between. The CDR3 DNA reads as TGTGCCAGCATCCATCTTGTGGGGCAGGGGATTCCAGATACGCAGTATTTT. Translated: CASIHLVGQGIPDTQYF.

The chain combines TRBV7-9 with TRBJ2-2; D is unresolved. The CDR3 has 12 residues. Trimming removed 8 bases at V and 2 bases at J, with 6 bases between. Germline CDR1 reads SEHNR; CDR2 reads FQNEAQ (reference sequence). The CDR3 nucleotides are TGTGCCAGCCGAAATAACACCGGGGAGCTGTTTTTT. It is translated as CASRNNTGELFF.

In this sample, this clonotype turned up a few times. A read error may account for a junction end that differs from germline. This rearrangement joins TRBV3-1 to TRBJ2-7; 11 positions match TRBD2. Germline V gives CDR1 LGHDT, CDR2 YNNKEL (reference sequence). The CDR3 covers 13 residues. Here the CDR3 reads CASSPSGLAELVF. As DNA, the CDR3 is TGTGCCAGCAGCCCCTCGGGACTAGCGGAACTTGTTTTC.